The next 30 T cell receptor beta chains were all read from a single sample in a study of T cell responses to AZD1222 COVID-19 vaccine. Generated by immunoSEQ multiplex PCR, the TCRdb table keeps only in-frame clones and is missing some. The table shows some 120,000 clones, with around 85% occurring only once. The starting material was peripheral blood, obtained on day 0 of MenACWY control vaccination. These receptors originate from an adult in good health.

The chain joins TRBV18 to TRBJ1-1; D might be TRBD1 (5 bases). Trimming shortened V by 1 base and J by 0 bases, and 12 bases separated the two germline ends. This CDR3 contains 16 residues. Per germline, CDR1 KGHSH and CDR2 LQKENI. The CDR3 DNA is TGTGCCAGCTCACCACAGCCTGGGGCCATGAACACTGAAGCTTTCTTT. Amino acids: CASSPQPGAMNTEAFF.

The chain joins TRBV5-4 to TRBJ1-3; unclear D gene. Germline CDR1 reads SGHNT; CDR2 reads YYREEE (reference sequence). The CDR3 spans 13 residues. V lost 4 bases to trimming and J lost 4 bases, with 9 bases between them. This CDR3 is CASSPDPGNTIYF. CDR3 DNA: TGTGCCAGCAGCCCGGACCCCGGAAACACCATATATTTT. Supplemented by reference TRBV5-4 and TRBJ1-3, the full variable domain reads ETGVTQSPTHLIKTRGQQVTLRCSSQSGHNTVSWYQQALGQGPQFIFQYYREEENGRGNFPPRFSGLQFPNYSSELNVNALELDDSALYLCASSPDPGNTIYFGEGSWLTVV.

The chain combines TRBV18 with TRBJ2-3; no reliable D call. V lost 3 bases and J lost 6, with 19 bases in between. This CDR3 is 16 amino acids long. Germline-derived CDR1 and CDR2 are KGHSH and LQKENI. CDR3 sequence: CASSPRARENGDTQYF. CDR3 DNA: TGTGCCAGCTCACCTAGGGCCAGAGAGAATGGGGATACGCAGTATTTT.

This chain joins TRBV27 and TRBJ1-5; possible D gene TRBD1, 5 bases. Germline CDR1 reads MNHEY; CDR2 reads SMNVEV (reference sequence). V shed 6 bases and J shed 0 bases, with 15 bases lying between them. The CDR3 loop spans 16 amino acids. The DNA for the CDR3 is TGTGCCAGCAGCGAGACAGCGCCCTATAGCAATCAGCCCCAGCATTTT. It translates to CASSETAPYSNQPQHF.

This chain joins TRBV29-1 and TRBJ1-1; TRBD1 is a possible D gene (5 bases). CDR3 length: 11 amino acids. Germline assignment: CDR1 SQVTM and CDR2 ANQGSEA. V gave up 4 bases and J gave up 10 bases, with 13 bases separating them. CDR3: CSVAGGGRAFF. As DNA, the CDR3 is TGCAGCGTTGCGGGGGGGGGACGAGCTTTCTTT. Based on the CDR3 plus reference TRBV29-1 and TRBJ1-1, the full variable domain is SAVISQKPSRDICQRGTSLTIQCQVDSQVTMMFWYRQQPGQSLTLIATANQGSEATYESGFVIDKFPISRPNLTFSTLTVSNMSPEDSSIYLCSVAGGGRAFFGQGTRLTVV.

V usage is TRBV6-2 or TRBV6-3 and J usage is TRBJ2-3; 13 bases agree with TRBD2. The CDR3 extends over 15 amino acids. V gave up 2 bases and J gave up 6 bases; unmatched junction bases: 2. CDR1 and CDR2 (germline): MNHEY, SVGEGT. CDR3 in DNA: TGTGCCAGCAGTTACACTAGCGGGGGGGCCGATACGCAGTATTTT. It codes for CASSYTSGGADTQYF.

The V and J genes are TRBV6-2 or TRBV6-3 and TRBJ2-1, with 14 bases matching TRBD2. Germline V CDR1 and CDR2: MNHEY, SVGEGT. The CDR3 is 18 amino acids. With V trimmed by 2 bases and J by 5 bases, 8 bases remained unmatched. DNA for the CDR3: TGTGCCAGCAGTTACCCCGGGACTAGCGGGGGAGTAAACAATGAGCAGTTCTTC. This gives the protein CASSYPGTSGGVNNEQFF.

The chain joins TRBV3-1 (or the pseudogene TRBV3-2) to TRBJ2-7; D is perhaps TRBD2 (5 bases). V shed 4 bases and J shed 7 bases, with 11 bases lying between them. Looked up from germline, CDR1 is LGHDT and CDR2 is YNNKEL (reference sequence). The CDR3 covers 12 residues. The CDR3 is CASSPIGEEQYF. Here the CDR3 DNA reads TGTGCCAGCAGCCCGATCGGGGAAGAGCAGTACTTC.

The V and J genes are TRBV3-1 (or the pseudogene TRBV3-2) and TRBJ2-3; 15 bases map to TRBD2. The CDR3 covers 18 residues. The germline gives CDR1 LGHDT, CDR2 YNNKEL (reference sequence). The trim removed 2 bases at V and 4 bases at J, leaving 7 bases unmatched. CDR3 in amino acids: CASSQTGLAGGPPDTQYF. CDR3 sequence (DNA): TGTGCCAGCAGCCAAACCGGACTAGCGGGGGGGCCACCAGATACGCAGTATTTT.

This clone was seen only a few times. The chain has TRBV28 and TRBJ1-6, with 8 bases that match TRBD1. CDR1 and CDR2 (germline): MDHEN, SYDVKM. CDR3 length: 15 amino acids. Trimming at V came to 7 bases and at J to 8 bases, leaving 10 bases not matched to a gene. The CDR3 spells CASNAPQGGDSPLHF. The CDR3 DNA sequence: TGTGCCAGCAACGCCCCACAGGGGGGGGATTCACCCCTCCACTTT.

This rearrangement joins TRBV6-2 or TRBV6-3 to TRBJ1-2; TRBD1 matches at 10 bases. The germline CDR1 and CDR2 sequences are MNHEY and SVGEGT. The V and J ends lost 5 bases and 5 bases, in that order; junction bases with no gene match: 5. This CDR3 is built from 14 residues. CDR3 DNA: TGTGCCAGCAGTCGACAGGACAGGGGGTATGGCTACACCTTC. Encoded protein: CASSRQDRGYGYTF.

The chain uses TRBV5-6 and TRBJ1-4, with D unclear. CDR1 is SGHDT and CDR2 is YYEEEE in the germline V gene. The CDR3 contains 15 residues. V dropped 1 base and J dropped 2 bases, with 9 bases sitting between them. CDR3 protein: CASSLWGNTNEKLFF. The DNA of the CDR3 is TGTGCCAGCAGCTTGTGGGGAAATACTAATGAAAAACTGTTTTTT.

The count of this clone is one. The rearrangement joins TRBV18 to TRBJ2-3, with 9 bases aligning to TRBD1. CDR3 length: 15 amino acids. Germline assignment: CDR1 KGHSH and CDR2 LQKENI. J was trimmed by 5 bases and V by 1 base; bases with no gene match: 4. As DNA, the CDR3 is TGTGCCAGCTCACCACAACAGGGGGCGCAAGATACGCAGTATTTT. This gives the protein CASSPQQGAQDTQYF.

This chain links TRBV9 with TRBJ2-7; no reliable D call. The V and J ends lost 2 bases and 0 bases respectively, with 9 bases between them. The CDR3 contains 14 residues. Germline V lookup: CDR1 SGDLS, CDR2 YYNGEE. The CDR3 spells CASSVRQFSYEQYF. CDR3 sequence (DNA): TGTGCCAGCAGCGTTCGGCAGTTCTCCTACGAGCAGTACTTC.

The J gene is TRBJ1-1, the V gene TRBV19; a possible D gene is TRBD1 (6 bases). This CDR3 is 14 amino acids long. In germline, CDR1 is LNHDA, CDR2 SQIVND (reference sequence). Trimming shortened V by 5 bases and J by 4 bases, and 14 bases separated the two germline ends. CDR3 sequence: CASSWGASGTEAFF. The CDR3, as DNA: TGTGCCAGTAGTTGGGGGGCGAGCGGCACTGAAGCTTTCTTT.

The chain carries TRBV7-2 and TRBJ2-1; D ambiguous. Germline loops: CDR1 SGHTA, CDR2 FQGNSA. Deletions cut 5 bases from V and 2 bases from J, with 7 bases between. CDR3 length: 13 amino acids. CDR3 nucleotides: TGTGCCAGCAGCCCCCTAGCCTACAATGAGCAGTTCTTC. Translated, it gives CASSPLAYNEQFF.

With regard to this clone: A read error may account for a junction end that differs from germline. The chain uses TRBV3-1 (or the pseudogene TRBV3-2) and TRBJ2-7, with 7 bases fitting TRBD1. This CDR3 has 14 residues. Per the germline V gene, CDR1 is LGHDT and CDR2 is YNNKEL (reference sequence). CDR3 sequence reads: CATSTDRSSYEQYF. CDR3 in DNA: TGTGCCACCAGCACGGACAGGAGCTCCTACGAGCAGTACTTC.

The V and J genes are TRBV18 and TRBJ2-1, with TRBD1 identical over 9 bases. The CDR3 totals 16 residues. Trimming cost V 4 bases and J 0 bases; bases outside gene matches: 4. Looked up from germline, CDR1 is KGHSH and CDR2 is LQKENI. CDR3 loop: CASSRGTGRSYNEQFF. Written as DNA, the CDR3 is TGTGCCAGCTCACGGGGGACAGGGCGCTCCTACAATGAGCAGTTCTTC.

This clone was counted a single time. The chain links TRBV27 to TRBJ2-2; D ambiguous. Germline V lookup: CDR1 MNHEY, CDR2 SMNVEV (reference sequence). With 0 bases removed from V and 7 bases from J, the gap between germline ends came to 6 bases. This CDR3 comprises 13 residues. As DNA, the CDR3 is TGTGCCAGCAGTTTATCCTTGGGCGGGGAGCTGTTTTTT. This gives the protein CASSLSLGGELFF.

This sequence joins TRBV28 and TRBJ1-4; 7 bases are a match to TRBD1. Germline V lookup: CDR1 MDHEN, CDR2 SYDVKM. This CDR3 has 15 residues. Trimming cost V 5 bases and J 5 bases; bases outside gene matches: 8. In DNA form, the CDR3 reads TGTGCCAGCAGTAAAACAGGGGATCGGAATGAAAAACTGTTTTTT. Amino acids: CASSKTGDRNEKLFF.

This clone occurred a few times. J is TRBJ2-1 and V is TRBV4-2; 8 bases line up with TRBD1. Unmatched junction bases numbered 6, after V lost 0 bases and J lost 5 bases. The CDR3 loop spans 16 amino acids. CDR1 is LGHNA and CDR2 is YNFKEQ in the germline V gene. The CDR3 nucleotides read TGTGCCAGCAGCCAAGATTCCGGACAGGGAGACAATGAGCAGTTCTTC. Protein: CASSQDSGQGDNEQFF.

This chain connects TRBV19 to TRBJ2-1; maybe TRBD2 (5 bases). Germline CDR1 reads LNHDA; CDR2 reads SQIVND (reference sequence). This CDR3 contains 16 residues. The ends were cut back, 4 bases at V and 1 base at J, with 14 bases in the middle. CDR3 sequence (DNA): TGTGCCAGTAGTAGCTTACTAGGCGGATCCTACAATGAGCAGTTCTTC. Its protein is CASSSLLGGSYNEQFF.

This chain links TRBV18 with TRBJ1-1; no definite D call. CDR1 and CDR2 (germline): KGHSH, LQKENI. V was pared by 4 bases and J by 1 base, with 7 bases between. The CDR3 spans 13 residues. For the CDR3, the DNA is TGTGCCAGCTCACTAGAAGGGAACACTGAAGCTTTCTTT. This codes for CASSLEGNTEAFF. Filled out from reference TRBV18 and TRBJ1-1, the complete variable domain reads NAGVMQNPRHLVRRRGQEARLRCSPMKGHSHVYWYRQLPEEGLKFMVYLQKENIIDESGMPKERFSAEFPKEGPSILRIQQVVRGDSAAYFCASSLEGNTEAFFGQGTRLTVV.

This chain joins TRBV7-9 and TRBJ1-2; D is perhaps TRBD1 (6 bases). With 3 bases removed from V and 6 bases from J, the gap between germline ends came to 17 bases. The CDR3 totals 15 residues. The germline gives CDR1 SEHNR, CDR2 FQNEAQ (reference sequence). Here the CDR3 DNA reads TGTGCCAGCAGCTTTAGCGGGACAATAATAGATGGCTACACCTTC. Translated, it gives CASSFSGTIIDGYTF. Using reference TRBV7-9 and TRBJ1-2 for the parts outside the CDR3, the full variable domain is DTGVSQNPRHKITKRGQNVTFRCDPISEHNRLYWYRQTLGQGPEFLTYFQNEAQLEKSRLLSDRFSAERPKGSFSTLEIQRTEQGDSAMYLCASSFSGTIIDGYTFGSGTRLTVV.

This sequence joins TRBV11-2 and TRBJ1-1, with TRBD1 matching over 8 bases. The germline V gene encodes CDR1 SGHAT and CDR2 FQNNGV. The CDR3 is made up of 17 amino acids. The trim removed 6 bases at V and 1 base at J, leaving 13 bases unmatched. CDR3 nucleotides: TGTGCCAGCAGTTTGTACCTCGACAGGGGCGGGAACACTGAAGCTTTCTTT. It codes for CASSLYLDRGGNTEAFF.

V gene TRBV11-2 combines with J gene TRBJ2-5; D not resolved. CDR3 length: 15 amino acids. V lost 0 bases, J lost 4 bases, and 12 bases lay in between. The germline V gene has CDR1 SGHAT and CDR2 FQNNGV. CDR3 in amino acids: CASSLDRGGVETQYF. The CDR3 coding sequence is TGTGCCAGCAGCTTAGATAGAGGTGGGGTAGAGACCCAGTACTTC. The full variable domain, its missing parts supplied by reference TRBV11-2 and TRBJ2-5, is EAGVAQSPRYKIIEKRQSVAFWCNPISGHATLYWYQQILGQGPKLLIQFQNNGVVDDSQLPKDRFSAERLKGVDSTLKIQPAKLEDSAVYLCASSLDRGGVETQYFGPGTRLLVL.

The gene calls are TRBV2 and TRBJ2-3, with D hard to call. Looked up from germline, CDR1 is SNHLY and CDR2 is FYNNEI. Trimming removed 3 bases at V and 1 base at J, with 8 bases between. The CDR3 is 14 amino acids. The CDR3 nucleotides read TGTGCCAGCAGTGACCGCTCGGGCACAGATACGCAGTATTTT. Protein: CASSDRSGTDTQYF.

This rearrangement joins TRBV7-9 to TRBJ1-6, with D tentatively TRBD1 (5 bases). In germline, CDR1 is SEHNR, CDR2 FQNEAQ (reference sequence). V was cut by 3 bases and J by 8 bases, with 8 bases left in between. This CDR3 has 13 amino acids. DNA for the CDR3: TGTGCCAGCAGCTTTCAGGGAGATTCACCCCTCCACTTT. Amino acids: CASSFQGDSPLHF.

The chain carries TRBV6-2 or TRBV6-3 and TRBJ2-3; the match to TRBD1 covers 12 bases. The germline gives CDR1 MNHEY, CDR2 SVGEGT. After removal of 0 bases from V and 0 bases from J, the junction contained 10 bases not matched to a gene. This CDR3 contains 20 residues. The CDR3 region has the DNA TGTGCCAGCAGTTACTCGTGGGGACAGGGGGCACATTTAAGCACAGATACGCAGTATTTT. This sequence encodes CASSYSWGQGAHLSTDTQYF.

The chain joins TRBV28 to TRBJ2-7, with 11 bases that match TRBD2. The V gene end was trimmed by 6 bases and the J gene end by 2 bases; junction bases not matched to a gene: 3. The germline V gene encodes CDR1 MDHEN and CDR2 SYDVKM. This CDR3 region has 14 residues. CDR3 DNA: TGTGCCAGCAGCCAGACTAGCGGGGCCTACGAGCAGTACTTC. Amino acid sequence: CASSQTSGAYEQYF.